The 28 T cell receptor beta chains listed next were all sequenced from one sample in a study of identical twins. TCRdb called the 5' RACE reads again in MiXCR, with one record for every CDR3 protein. Of 700,000 to 950,000 distinct CDR3 sequences in the sample, about 12% are singletons; the top ten hold roughly 1.6%. This sample was shared with a second study, whose subject was yellow fever vaccine responses in identical twins.

Sequencing was performed on PBMCs. The receptors originated from a woman aged 18-29 years in good health.

Only a few counts were recorded for this clonotype. Its ends do not fully match the called genes, so a read error is possible. The chain links TRBV10-3 to TRBJ2-1, with D perhaps TRBD2 (6 bases). Germline V gives CDR1 ENHRY, CDR2 SYGVKD. The CDR3 totals 18 residues. The CDR3 is CASSETTSWSRSYNEQFF. CDR3 coding DNA: TGTGCCAGCAGTGAGACGACTAGTTGGTCACGGTCCTACAATGAGCAGTTCTTC.

This rearrangement joins TRBV4-1 to TRBJ2-7, with no clear D. CDR1 MGHRA and CDR2 YSYEKL come from the germline V gene. The length of the CDR3 is 20 residues. The ends were cut back, 1 base at V and 0 bases at J, with 25 bases in the middle. The CDR3 is CASSQANPKGYPSTSYEQYV. The CDR3 DNA reads as TGCGCCAGCAGCCAAGCAAATCCTAAAGGTTATCCTTCGACCTCCTACGAGCAGTACGTC.

This clonotype turned up a few times. The rearrangement uses TRBV6-2 or TRBV6-3 and TRBJ2-3; D ambiguous. This CDR3 comprises 14 residues. Germline V gene sequence: CDR1 MNHEY, CDR2 SVGEGT. Trimming cost V 5 bases and J 8 bases, with 17 bases left between them. CDR3 sequence (DNA): TGTGCCAGCAGTGATCCCTCCATCAAGCGTACGCAGTATTTT. Protein sequence: CASSDPSIKRTQYF.

This clonotype was recorded many times. This chain links TRBV12-3 or TRBV12-4 with TRBJ1-5; D not certain. Trimming removed 3 bases at V and 5 bases at J, with 5 bases between. The CDR3 has 12 amino acids. CDR3 DNA sequence: TGTGCCAGCAGTTTCACACATCAGCCCCAGCATTTT. Translating gives CASSFTHQPQHF.

This clonotype was detected ten times or more. The rearrangement links TRBV5-1 to TRBJ2-3; maybe TRBD2 (6 bases). Between the trimmed V and J ends, which lost 0 bases and 4 bases, there was a span of 18 bases. The CDR3 contains 17 residues. From germline, CDR1 is SGHRS and CDR2 YFSETQ. As DNA, the CDR3 is TGCGCCAGCAGCTTGGCAAGACTAGTGGGCCAACCAGATACGCAGTATTTT. This encodes CASSLARLVGQPDTQYF.

This clonotype was seen many times. The genes are TRBV11-2 and TRBJ1-2, with D hard to call. Trimming shortened V by 4 bases and J by 4 bases, and 13 bases separated the two germline ends. The length of the CDR3 is 14 residues. The germline gives CDR1 SGHAT, CDR2 FQNNGV. The CDR3 region has the DNA TGTGCCAGCAGCTCCGTTAGGTTGCCCTATGGCTACACCTTC. This translates into CASSSVRLPYGYTF.

This clonotype was counted at least ten times. The genes are TRBV16 and TRBJ2-1; 11 nucleotides agree with TRBD1. The CDR3 is 16 amino acids. The V gene's germline CDR1 is KGHSY and CDR2 FQNENV. V gave up 2 bases and J gave up 0 bases; unmatched junction bases: 0. The CDR3 sequence: CASSQGTGGSYNEQFF. The CDR3 coding sequence is TGTGCCAGCAGCCAAGGGACAGGGGGCTCCTACAATGAGCAGTTCTTC.

This clonotype was seen ten or more times. The rearrangement links TRBV12-3 or TRBV12-4 to TRBJ2-3; 8 bases fit TRBD2. V lost 3 bases, J lost 4 bases, and 3 bases stayed unmatched. This CDR3 region has 14 residues. The CDR3 region is CASSLTGGADTQYF. CDR3 DNA: TGTGCCAGCAGTTTGACGGGAGGGGCAGATACGCAGTATTTT.

This clonotype was seen only a few times. The J gene is TRBJ2-3, the V gene TRBV20-1; 14 bases are a match to TRBD2. Germline-derived CDR1 and CDR2 are DFQATT and SNEGSKA (reference sequence). The ends lost 6 bases at V and 9 bases at J; junction bases unmatched: 8. CDR3 length: 14 residues. In DNA form, the CDR3 reads TGCAGTGCCCGAAAGGGACTAGCGGGAGAGACGCAGTATTTT. Protein sequence: CSARKGLAGETQYF.

This clonotype was found a few times. J is TRBJ2-1 and V is TRBV7-3; 8 bases fit TRBD2. The CDR3 is 15 amino acids. Trimming took 5 bases from V and 7 from J; bases not matched to a gene: 10. Germline loops: CDR1 SGHTA, CDR2 FQGTGA. The CDR3 spells CASSPPGTSVNEQFF. The DNA of the CDR3 is TGTGCCAGCAGCCCTCCCGGGACTAGTGTAAATGAGCAGTTCTTC.

This clonotype was counted ten times or more. The chain combines TRBV12-3 or TRBV12-4 with TRBJ1-5; 7 bases agree with TRBD1. The CDR3 length is 15 residues. V lost 3 bases, J lost 3 bases, and 5 bases stayed unmatched. The CDR3 loop is CASSLGQQPNQPQHF. Written as DNA, the CDR3 is TGTGCCAGCAGTTTGGGACAGCAACCCAATCAGCCCCAGCATTTT.

A few counts support this clonotype. V usage is TRBV6-1 and J usage is TRBJ2-1; D is unresolved. V was clipped by 7 bases and J by 0 bases, with 10 bases between them. Per germline, CDR1 MNHNS and CDR2 SASEGT. CDR3 length equals 14 residues. CDR3 nucleotide sequence: TGTGCCAGCACCCCTAGTAGCTCCTACAATGAGCAGTTCTTC. Its protein is CASTPSSSYNEQFF.

The V gene is TRBV4-1, the J gene TRBJ2-3; 8 nucleotides match TRBD1. CDR3 length equals 15 residues. CDR1 is MGHRA, CDR2 YSYEKL, per germline. J was trimmed by 6 bases and V by 1 base; bases with no gene match: 6. CDR3 sequence: CASSQAMTGVDTQYF. In DNA, the CDR3 is TGCGCCAGCAGCCAAGCGATGACAGGGGTGGATACGCAGTATTTT.

This clonotype was counted at least ten times. This chain joins TRBV12-3 or TRBV12-4 and TRBJ1-3; the match to TRBD1 covers 10 bases. CDR3 length: 16 amino acids. J was trimmed by 3 bases and V by 6 bases; bases with no gene match: 8. The CDR3 bases are TGTGCCAGCAGGGCTCCGGGGACAGGGGTTGGAAACACCATATATTTT. Translated: CASRAPGTGVGNTIYF.

This clonotype showed up many times. This chain uses TRBV6-2 or TRBV6-3 with TRBJ2-7; 10 positions agree with TRBD2. With 6 bases clipped from V and 2 bases from J, the junction kept 4 bases outside the gene matches. The germline gives CDR1 MNHEY, CDR2 SVGEGT. This CDR3 contains 14 residues. CDR3 loop: CASRTSGTTYEQYF. DNA of the CDR3: TGTGCCAGCAGAACTAGCGGGACCACCTACGAGCAGTACTTC.

This chain joins TRBV3-1 and TRBJ1-1; 7 nucleotides agree with TRBD1. V was pared by 4 bases and J by 3 bases, with 8 bases of the junction left unmatched. The CDR3 extends over 15 amino acids. Germline assignment: CDR1 LGHDT and CDR2 YNNKEL (reference sequence). CDR3 in amino acids: CASSLVQGVDTEAFF. CDR3 nucleotide sequence: TGTGCCAGCAGCCTCGTGCAGGGGGTGGACACTGAAGCTTTCTTT.

This clonotype was seen a few times. Relative to the germline gene, one junction end is altered; a read error may explain this. V and J are TRBV6-5 and TRBJ2-7, with D possibly called TRBD1 or TRBD2 (5 bases each). Germline V gives CDR1 MNHEY, CDR2 SVGAGI. CDR3 length: 12 amino acids. CDR3 amino acids: CASSRPGRFSVF. For the CDR3, the DNA is TGTGCCAGCAGCCGTCCGGGACGATTTTCGGTCTTC.

The table lists this clonotype with a few counts. The gene calls are TRBV4-2 and TRBJ2-7, with D possibly matching TRBD1 (5 bases). CDR3 length: 16 amino acids. Germline values: CDR1 LGHNA, CDR2 YNFKEQ. Trimming cost V 1 base and J 0 bases, with 13 bases left between them. CDR3 DNA: TGTGCCAGCAGCCAAGTAGGGGTAATAAGCTCCTACGAGCAGTACTTC. It translates to CASSQVGVISSYEQYF.

This clonotype was seen more than once but under ten times. One end of the junction fails to match germline, which may point to a read error. The genes are TRBV20-1 and TRBJ2-3; D might be TRBD1 (5 bases). The CDR3 is made up of 15 amino acids. Germline values: CDR1 DFQATT, CDR2 SNEGSKA (reference sequence). In nucleotides, the CDR3 is TGCTGTGCGACCTCGGTGGTACAGGAAGGAGATACGCAGTATTTT. It is translated as CCATSVVQEGDTQYF.

In this sample, this clonotype turned up a few times. The rearrangement uses TRBV20-1 and TRBJ1-6; D may be TRBD1 (6 bases). Trimming cost V 0 bases and J 5 bases, with 14 bases left between them. Germline CDR1 reads DFQATT; CDR2 reads SNEGSKA (reference sequence). CDR3 size: 16 residues. The chain's CDR3 is CSARDLSGANNSPLHF. The CDR3 nucleotides read TGCAGTGCTAGAGATCTCTCGGGGGCCAATAATTCACCCCTCCACTTT.

This chain connects TRBV12-3 or TRBV12-4 to TRBJ2-2; D is possibly TRBD2 (6 bases). CDR3 length equals 14 residues. V shed 5 bases and J shed 4 bases, with 11 bases lying between them. The CDR3 bases are TGTGCCAGCAGTATGACTAGTCGCACCGGGGAGCTGTTTTTT. Its translation: CASSMTSRTGELFF.

This clonotype has a count of ten or more. CDR3 coding DNA: TGTGCCAGCAGCTTGTCGGGGGTAGGAGAGACCCAGTACTTC. This codes for CASSLSGVGETQYF. The V and J genes are TRBV7-6 and TRBJ2-5, with D possibly TRBD2 on 6 matching bases. The germline CDR1 and CDR2 sequences are SGHVS and FNYEAQ. CDR3 length: 14 amino acids. V lost 3 bases and J 4 bases, leaving 12 bases between the germline ends.

The table lists this clonotype with a few counts. This rearrangement joins TRBV20-1 to TRBJ2-7; 10 nucleotides match TRBD2. This CDR3 spans 15 amino acids. With 4 bases clipped from V and 5 bases from J, the junction kept 11 bases outside the gene matches. Germline CDR1 is DFQATT and CDR2 is SNEGSKA (reference sequence). The CDR3: CSANFPGLAPHEQYF. The CDR3 DNA follows: TGCAGTGCTAATTTTCCGGGACTAGCGCCGCACGAGCAGTACTTC.

J is TRBJ2-3 and V is TRBV11-2; 9 bases fit TRBD2. This CDR3 is 18 amino acids long. Germline-derived CDR1 and CDR2 are SGHAT and FQNNGV. Trimming took 0 bases from V and 2 from J; bases not matched to a gene: 9. The CDR3 bases are TGTGCCAGCAGCTTAGATCGTTGGGGACTAGCCCTCACAGATACGCAGTATTTT. Its translation is CASSLDRWGLALTDTQYF.

V usage is TRBV3-1 and J usage is TRBJ2-3; 7 bases align to TRBD2. V was clipped by 4 bases and J by 5 bases; unmatched bases: 12. The CDR3 is 16 amino acids. Germline CDR1 is LGHDT and CDR2 is YNNKEL (reference sequence). CDR3 nucleotide sequence: TGTGCCAGCAGCCTCCTCGGCGGGAGATCTGGAGATACGCAGTATTTT. This gives the protein CASSLLGGRSGDTQYF.

CDR3: CASSPDRDVYNEQFF. CDR3 nucleotides: TGTGCCAGCAGTCCGGACAGGGACGTCTACAATGAGCAGTTCTTC. This sequence joins TRBV6-1 and TRBJ2-1; 8 bases agree with TRBD1. The germline V gene has CDR1 MNHNS and CDR2 SASEGT. Unmatched junction bases numbered 6, after V lost 5 bases and J lost 3 bases. The length of the CDR3 is 15 residues.

This clonotype was found a few times. The chain couples TRBV20-1 to TRBJ2-3; D unclear. Germline CDR1 DFQATT, CDR2 SNEGSKA (reference sequence). V lost 7 bases, J lost 0 bases, and 8 bases lay in between. CDR3 size: 12 residues. The CDR3 here is CSGRISTDTQYF. The DNA for the CDR3 is TGCAGTGGCAGGATCAGCACAGATACGCAGTATTTT.

In this sample, this clonotype turned up a few times. The chain has TRBV9 and TRBJ2-1, with 8 bases fitting TRBD2. Germline V gives CDR1 SGDLS, CDR2 YYNGEE. The CDR3 covers 16 residues. J was trimmed by 9 bases and V by 0 bases; bases with no gene match: 11. CDR3 sequence: CASSVGTGGNRGEQFF. CDR3 nucleotides: TGTGCCAGCAGCGTAGGCACGGGAGGGAATAGAGGTGAGCAGTTCTTC.